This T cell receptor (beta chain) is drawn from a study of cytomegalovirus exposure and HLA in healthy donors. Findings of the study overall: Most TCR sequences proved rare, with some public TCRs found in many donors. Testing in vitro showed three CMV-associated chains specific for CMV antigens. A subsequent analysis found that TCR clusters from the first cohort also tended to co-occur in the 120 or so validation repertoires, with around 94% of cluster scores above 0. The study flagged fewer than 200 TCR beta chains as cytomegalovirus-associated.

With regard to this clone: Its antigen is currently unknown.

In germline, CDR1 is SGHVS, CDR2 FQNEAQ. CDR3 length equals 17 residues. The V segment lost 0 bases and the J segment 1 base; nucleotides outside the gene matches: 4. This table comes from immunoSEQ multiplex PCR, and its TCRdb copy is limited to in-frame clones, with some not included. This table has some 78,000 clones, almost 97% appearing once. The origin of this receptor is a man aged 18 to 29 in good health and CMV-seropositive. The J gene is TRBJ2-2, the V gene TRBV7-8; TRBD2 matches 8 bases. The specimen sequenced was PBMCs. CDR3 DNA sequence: TGTGCCAGCAGCTTAGCAGGGCGGGAGGTGAACACCGGGGAGCTGTTTTTT. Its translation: CASSLAGREVNTGELFF.